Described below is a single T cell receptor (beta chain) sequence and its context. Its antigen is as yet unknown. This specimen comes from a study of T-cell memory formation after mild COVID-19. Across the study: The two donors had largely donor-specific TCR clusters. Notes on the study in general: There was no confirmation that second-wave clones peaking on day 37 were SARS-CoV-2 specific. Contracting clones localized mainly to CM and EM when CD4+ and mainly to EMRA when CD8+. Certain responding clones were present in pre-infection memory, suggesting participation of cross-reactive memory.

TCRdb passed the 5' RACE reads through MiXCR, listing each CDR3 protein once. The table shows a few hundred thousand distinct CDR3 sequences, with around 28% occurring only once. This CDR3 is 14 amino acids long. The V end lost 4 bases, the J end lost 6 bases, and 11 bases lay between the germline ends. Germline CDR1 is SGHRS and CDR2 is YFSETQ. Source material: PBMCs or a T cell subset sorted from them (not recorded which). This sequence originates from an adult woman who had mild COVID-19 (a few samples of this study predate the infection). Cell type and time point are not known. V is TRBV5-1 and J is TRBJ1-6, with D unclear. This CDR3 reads CASSEPGANSPLHF. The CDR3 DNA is TGCGCCAGCAGCGAACCGGGAGCTAATTCACCCCTCCACTTT.